The 6 T cell receptor beta chains presented below share a single source sample, sequenced in a study of spatial heterogeneity in lung cancer. TCRdb processed the 5' RACE reads anew with MiXCR; each CDR3 protein has one entry. The table lists tens of thousands of distinct CDR3 sequences, 6.8% of them singletons. Time point in this sample: sample taken at primary tumor resection. The sequencing used PBMCs, collected at surgery. The receptor set was obtained from a female donor with early-stage non-small cell lung cancer.

This clonotype was detected only a few times. The J gene is TRBJ2-5, the V gene TRBV6-5, with a tentative D call TRBD2 (6 bases). Between the trimmed V and J ends, which lost 5 bases and 8 bases, there was a span of 9 bases. This CDR3 is 11 amino acids long. The V gene's germline CDR1 is MNHEY and CDR2 SVGAGI. CDR3 nucleotide sequence: TGTGCCAGCAGTCACGGGGGAACCCAGTACTTC. Amino acids: CASSHGGTQYF.

This clonotype was recorded many times. The V gene is TRBV29-1, the J gene TRBJ2-5; weak D call: TRBD2 (5 bases). Germline-derived CDR1 and CDR2 are SQVTM and ANQGSEA. The germline V and J ends were trimmed by 7 bases and 3 bases, with 15 bases remaining between them. This CDR3 region has 13 residues. The chain's CDR3 is CSAPPFGEETQYF. DNA of the CDR3: TGCAGCGCCCCACCATTCGGGGAAGAGACCCAGTACTTC.

This clonotype was found many times. J is TRBJ2-3 and V is TRBV29-1; a possible D gene is TRBD1 (6 bases). The CDR3 covers 12 residues. V gave up 2 bases and J gave up 11 bases, with 14 bases separating them. Germline V CDR1 and CDR2: SQVTM, ANQGSEA. CDR3 nucleotide sequence: TGCAGCGTTGAACGGCAGGGGCAGGGGCAGTATTTT. Amino acids: CSVERQGQGQYF.

The rearrangement links TRBV6-6 to TRBJ1-5; 7 bases agree with TRBD1. V was clipped by 2 bases and J by 6 bases; unmatched bases: 10. From germline, CDR1 is MNHNY and CDR2 SVGAGI (reference sequence). The CDR3 runs 16 residues. CDR3 in amino acids: CASSYKIRQGTQPQHF. The CDR3 DNA is TGTGCCAGCAGTTACAAGATTCGACAGGGCACTCAGCCCCAGCATTTT.

At least ten counts were recorded for this clonotype. V and J are TRBV29-1 and TRBJ1-1; D gene uncertain. The CDR3 totals 12 residues. Trimming stripped 7 bases from V and 4 bases from J, with 13 bases between. Germline V gene data show CDR1 as SQVTM and CDR2 as ANQGSEA. CDR3 nucleotides: TGCAGCGCCGACCGGGAGCTCACTGAAGCTTTCTTT. Amino acids: CSADRELTEAFF.

This clonotype came up many times. One junction end disagrees with the germline gene, perhaps due to a read error. The CDR3 reads CATSDPRGLQSF. CDR3 sequence (DNA): TGTGCCACCAGTGACCCGAGGGGGCTACAGAGCTTC. The gene calls are TRBV24-1 and TRBJ1-2; 7 bases align to TRBD1. CDR3 size: 12 residues. The germline gives CDR1 KGHDR, CDR2 SFDVKD.